This T cell receptor (beta chain) was sequenced during a study of identical twins. This CDR3 is built from 12 residues. Germline loops: CDR1 MNHNY, CDR2 SVGAGI (reference sequence). The V end was cut by 8 bases, the J end by 4 bases, with 8 bases between. Study results and limitations: For cord blood, abundant beta clonotypes had fewer insertions, unlike memory repertoires, which showed none. Diverse VJ usage suggested most zero-insertion clonotypes were not invariant T cells.

Template switching (which added a universal primer site) was used, and cDNA carried unique molecular identifiers. One entry per CDR3 protein, called by TCRdb with MiXCR from the 5' RACE reads. Among around 530,000 distinct CDR3 sequences listed, around 15% were seen once. This clonotype has only a few counts. Its matching antigen is unknown. These data were likewise used in another study, on yellow fever vaccine responses in identical twins.

The TCR comes from a woman aged 18-30 years in good health. The sequenced sample consisted of CD4+ T cells sorted from blood. V and J are TRBV6-6 and TRBJ1-4; D not resolved. In DNA form, the CDR3 reads TGTGCCAGCGGGCGCCTTAATGAAAAACTGTTTTTT. Amino acids: CASGRLNEKLFF.